This entry describes one TCR beta chain. Its antigen is unknown. Second doses were pooled across both intervals (about 4 or about 12 weeks). The data originate from a study of T cell responses to AZD1222 COVID-19 vaccine. Study outcomes and limitations: The sample set comprised mostly white British donors with more females, and clonal diversity was possibly underestimated. Variant regions that are unmutated are reportedly the target of nearly half of spike-specific TCRs. Just a handful of people given AZD1222 tested seropositive at baseline.

Generated by immunoSEQ multiplex PCR, the TCRdb table keeps only in-frame clones and is missing some. This sample has around 100,000 clones, with around 90% found just once. Germline-derived CDR1 and CDR2 are SGHRS and YFSETQ. Trimming pared 4 bases from V and 2 bases from J, leaving 13 bases between. CDR3 length equals 15 residues. The sample in question was peripheral blood, obtained 28 days after the second AZD1222 dose. The genes are TRBV5-1 and TRBJ2-1, with D perhaps matching TRBD2 (6 bases). This TCR was recovered from an adult who received the AZD1222 COVID-19 vaccine. The CDR3 DNA sequence: TGCGCCAGCAGCCGCCCCGGGACTCCCTACAATGAGCAGTTCTTC. It yields the protein CASSRPGTPYNEQFF.